This is a list of T cell receptor beta chains from one sample in a study of OX40 agonist ivuxolimab in advanced cancers. TCRdb's copy holds only in-frame clones and misses some; the assay was immunoSEQ multiplex PCR. The table has roughly 48,000 clones, about 88% seen once; the top ten hold 9% to 10%. Sequencing used CD4+ or CD8+ T cells sorted from blood, obtained in a trial of the OX40 agonist ivuxolimab. These receptors originate from an adult with an advanced solid tumor such as melanoma, head and neck, liver or kidney cancer. Both conserved end residues are part of each CDR3. D genes are given only for firm matches. Expanded clones get a size class; other rows say once, few or many, or leave the size out.

clone_size j_call v_call d_call cdr3_nt cdr3_aa
. TRBJ1-2 TRBV28 . TGTGCCAGCACCCCCGCCGGGCAGAACGCTGGCTACACCTTC CASTPAGQNAGYTF
. TRBJ2-7 TRBV5-4 TRBD2 TGTGCCAGCAGCTTTCCACTGGCGGGAGGCTCCTACGAGCAGTACTTC CASSFPLAGGSYEQYF
few TRBJ2-7 TRBV5-1 TRBD2 TGCGCCAGCAGCTTAACTAGCGGGGCTTACTACGAGCAGTACTTC CASSLTSGAYYEQYF
. TRBJ1-4 TRBV6-5 . TGTGCCAGCATGGGAGGACCCGATGAAAAACTGTTTTTT CASMGGPDEKLFF
. TRBJ2-2 TRBV18 . TGTGCCAGCTCAGATGGGACGGGCGCCGGGGAGCTGTTTTTT CASSDGTGAGELFF
. TRBJ2-7 TRBV29-1 TRBD1 TGCAGCGTTTCAGGGGGTCGCGAGCAGTACTTC CSVSGGREQYF
once TRBJ2-5 TRBV7-9 . TGTGCCAGCAGCTTAGGGGCGATCCGAGGAGACCAGTACTTC CASSLGAIRGDQYF
. TRBJ1-2 TRBV5-1 . TGCGCCAGCAGCTTGGAGGTAGACCTCGTAGGCTACACCTTC CASSLEVDLVGYTF
. TRBJ1-4 TRBV5-1 TRBD1 TGCGCCAGCAGCTCCCGAGGACAGGGCACTAATGAAAAACTGTTTTTT CASSSRGQGTNEKLFF
once TRBJ2-5 TRBV19 TRBD1 TGTGCCAGTAGCGAGGGCGGAGGGACAGGGGTCGAGACCCAGTACTTC CASSEGGGTGVETQYF
. TRBJ1-2 TRBV5-6 . TGTGCCAGCAGCACCTTATCGCGGAACTATGGCTACACCTTC CASSTLSRNYGYTF
. TRBJ1-2 TRBV2 TRBD1 TGTGCCAGCCAGGGGGCGGACTATGGCTACACCTTC CASQGADYGYTF
. TRBJ2-5 TRBV27 TRBD2 TGTGCCAGCAGTTTGTCTCGAGGTAGCGGGGCAGAGACCCAGTACTTC CASSLSRGSGAETQYF
. TRBJ1-4 TRBV19 TRBD1 TGTGCCAGTAGTCCCGGGACAGGGGGAAATGAAAAACTGTTTTTT CASSPGTGGNEKLFF
few TRBJ2-1 TRBV27 . TGTGCCAGCAGACAACGGGACTTCGAGCAGTTCTTC CASRQRDFEQFF
. TRBJ2-7 TRBV28 TRBD1 TGTGCCAGCAGCTTACAGGGGGCCAGCTACGAGCAGTACTTC CASSLQGASYEQYF
. TRBJ2-3 TRBV9 . TGTGCCAGCAGCGTAGTAGGGTTTGGAGATACGCAGTATTTT CASSVVGFGDTQYF
. TRBJ2-7 TRBV28 . TGTGCCAGCAGCCGCACTAGCTACGAGCAGTACTTC CASSRTSYEQYF
. TRBJ1-1 TRBV29-1 . TGCAGCGTTGGGTCGTACAGGGAGGCCACTGAAGCTTTCTTT CSVGSYREATEAFF
. TRBJ2-5 TRBV6-5 . TGTGCCAGCAGACTAGGACAGCAAGAGACCCAGTACTTC CASRLGQQETQYF
. TRBJ2-7 TRBV5-5 . TGTGCCAGCAGCTTGGAGCGCCCCTACGAGCAGTACTTC CASSLERPYEQYF
. TRBJ1-4 TRBV2 . TGTGCCAGCAGTGACTTGGCCGGGGGAGGCAGTGAAAAACTGTTTTTT CASSDLAGGGSEKLFF
. TRBJ2-3 TRBV6-4 . TGTGCCAGCAGTGACCAAACTGGGGATACGCAGTATTTT CASSDQTGDTQYF
. TRBJ2-5 TRBV11-2 TRBD1 TGTGCCAGCAGCCCATGGGGACAGGGCGCTTCAGGGGCCCAGTACTTC CASSPWGQGASGAQYF